This T cell receptor (beta chain) appears in the sequencing data of a study of tumor-infiltrating lymphocytes in localized non-small cell lung cancer. Study background: From each patient, both tumor and uninvolved lung, non-adjacent to tumor, were sampled. Study results and caveats: Tumors had more T cell infiltration than uninvolved lung, per TCRbeta sequencing and CD3 counts. Available tissue quantity limited TCR sequencing to a patient subset. Tumor T-cell fraction was not associated with recurrence-free survival.

The data were produced by immunoSEQ multiplex PCR, yet TCRdb's version contains in-frame clones alone and is incomplete. The sample holds about 15,000 clones, approximately 68% seen once. Trimming removed 5 bases at V and 4 bases at J, with 11 bases between. This CDR3 is built from 13 residues. Germline V gene lookup returns CDR1 KGHSH and CDR2 LQKENI. As to this clone: The antigen remains unidentified.

The rearrangement joins TRBV18 to TRBJ1-1, with TRBD1 as a possible D gene (5 bases). Source material: lung tumor tissue. The TCR sequence derives from a human donor with non-small cell lung cancer. CDR3 sequence: CASSGGRFTEAFF. DNA of the CDR3: TGTGCCAGCTCAGGGGGACGGTTCACTGAAGCTTTCTTT. The full variable domain, completed using reference TRBV18 and TRBJ1-1, is NAGVMQNPRHLVRRRGQEARLRCSPMKGHSHVYWYRQLPEEGLKFMVYLQKENIIDESGMPKERFSAEFPKEGPSILRIQQVVRGDSAAYFCASSGGRFTEAFFGQGTRLTVV.